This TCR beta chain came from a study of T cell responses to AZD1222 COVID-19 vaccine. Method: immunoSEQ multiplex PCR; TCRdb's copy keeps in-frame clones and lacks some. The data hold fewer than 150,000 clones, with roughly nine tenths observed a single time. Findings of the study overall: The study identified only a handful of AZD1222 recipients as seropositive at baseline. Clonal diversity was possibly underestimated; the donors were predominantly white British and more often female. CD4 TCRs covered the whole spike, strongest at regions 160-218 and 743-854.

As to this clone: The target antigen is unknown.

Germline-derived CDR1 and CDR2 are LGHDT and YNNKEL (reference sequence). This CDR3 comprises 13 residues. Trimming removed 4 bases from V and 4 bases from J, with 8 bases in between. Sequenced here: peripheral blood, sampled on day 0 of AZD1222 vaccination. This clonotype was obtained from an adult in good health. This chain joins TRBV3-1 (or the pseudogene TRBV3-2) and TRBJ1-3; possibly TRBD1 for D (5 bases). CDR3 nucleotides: TGTGCCAGCAGCCTAGGGGACGGAAACACCATATATTTT. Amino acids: CASSLGDGNTIYF.